This TCR gamma chain was identified in a study of human gamma delta and Vdelta1 T cells. By share, this clone counts as medium-sized (0.01 to 0.1%). TCRdb applied CATT to the PCR reads for clone calling. The sample has some 3,000 gamma-chain clones, roughly 5.5% seen once; the top ten hold less than 15%. From germline, CDR1 is VTNTFY and CDR2 YDVSTARD (reference sequence). CDR3 length equals 15 residues. The ends lost 5 bases at V and 0 bases at J; junction bases unmatched: 6. The material sequenced was naive CD27+ Vdelta1 gamma-delta T cells from blood. The sequence was collected from a human donor in good health. This rearrangement joins TRGV3 to TRGJP2. The CDR3, as DNA: TGTGCCACCTGGGCCGAATATAGTAGTGATTGGATCAAGACGTTT. Protein product: CATWAEYSSDWIKTF.